Below, 17 T cell receptor beta chains from the same sample are listed, as sequenced in a study of blood T cells in healthy people across ages. Primers used in a second PCR of roughly 7 to 12 cycles were a sample-barcoded 5' primer and a J-beta primer mix. Via MiXCR, TCRdb re-called the 5' RACE reads, giving one row per CDR3 protein. The table includes over 500,000 distinct CDR3 sequences, 40% to 65% detected once. The sample was blood. These receptor sequences come from a woman aged 80 or over in good health.

Many counts were recorded for this clonotype. This chain links TRBV2 with TRBJ1-1, with unresolved D. V was trimmed by 4 bases and J by 1 base, leaving 7 bases between them. The CDR3 has 13 amino acids. Per the germline V gene, CDR1 is SNHLY and CDR2 is FYNNEI. The CDR3 region is CASSARENTEAFF. DNA of the CDR3: TGTGCCAGCAGTGCCAGAGAGAACACTGAAGCTTTCTTT.

This clonotype came up many times. The chain uses TRBV5-1 and TRBJ2-3; 8 nucleotides match TRBD1. The V gene end was trimmed by 4 bases and the J gene end by 2 bases; junction bases not matched to a gene: 3. This CDR3 spans 14 amino acids. The V gene's germline CDR1 is SGHRS and CDR2 YFSETQ. CDR3 residues: CASSRDRLTDTQYF. The CDR3 DNA sequence: TGCGCCAGCAGCCGGGACAGGCTCACAGATACGCAGTATTTT.

The chain has TRBV20-1 and TRBJ1-3; the D is unclear. Germline lookup yields CDR1 DFQATT and CDR2 SNEGSKA (reference sequence). Trimming took 3 bases from V and 4 from J, leaving 13 bases between them. This CDR3 has 14 residues. The CDR3: CSAREVAGGNTIYF. The CDR3 DNA follows: TGCAGTGCTAGGGAGGTAGCGGGAGGAAACACCATATATTTT.

This clonotype has more than one count but fewer than ten. J is TRBJ1-1 and V is TRBV21-1; TRBD1 reflects the table's D call only, with no check against the DNA. TRBV21-1 represents a pseudogene. The CDR3 totals 13 residues. CDR3 protein: CASSDRGGTEAFF. CDR3 nucleotide sequence: TGTGCCAGCAGCGACAGAGGGGGCACTGAAGCTTTCTTT.

The V gene is TRBV4-1, the J gene TRBJ2-2; the D is unclear. The CDR3 is 15 residues long. With 0 bases removed from V and 0 bases from J, the gap between germline ends came to 5 bases. CDR1 is MGHRA, CDR2 YSYEKL, per germline. The CDR3: CASSQDRTNTGELFF. DNA of the CDR3: TGCGCCAGCAGCCAAGACCGGACGAACACCGGGGAGCTGTTTTTT.

In its sample, this clonotype was seen a few times. V is TRBV11-2 and J is TRBJ1-6; D might be TRBD1 (6 bases). With 4 bases removed from V and 5 bases from J, the gap between germline ends came to 12 bases. CDR3 size: 15 residues. The V gene's germline CDR1 is SGHAT and CDR2 FQNNGV. CDR3: CASSSRGANNSPLHF. In DNA, the CDR3 is TGTGCCAGCAGCTCCCGGGGGGCCAATAATTCACCCCTCCACTTT.

This clonotype showed up just a few times. J is TRBJ1-2 and V is TRBV12-3 or TRBV12-4, with a possible D match to TRBD1 (6 bases). This CDR3 is 15 amino acids long. V lost 6 bases, J lost 5 bases, and 19 bases lay in between. This chain's CDR3 is CASSLRGTPSYGYTF. CDR3 DNA sequence: TGTGCCAGCAGCCTTAGGGGGACCCCTTCATATGGCTACACCTTC.

As to this clonotype: A much more abundant neighbour one base away suggests this may be a read error. V is TRBV2 and J is TRBJ2-7; tentatively, D is TRBD1 (6 bases). The germline CDR1 and CDR2 sequences are SNHLY and FYNNEI. Trimming took 5 bases from V and 2 from J, leaving 10 bases between them. The length of the CDR3 is 13 residues. The DNA for the CDR3 is TGTGCCAGCAGTACAGGGTTCCCCTACGAGCAGTACTTC. Its protein is CASSTGFPYEQYF.

This clonotype was seen only a few times. This may arise from a read error, as a much more abundant clone is one base away. The chain couples TRBV7-2 to TRBJ2-1; D uncertain. The better agreement between TRBJ2-7 and the DNA end casts doubt on the J call. Germline V gives CDR1 SGHTA, CDR2 FQGNSA. The CDR3 length is 11 residues. For the CDR3, the DNA is TGTGCCAGCAGCTCCCTGAATGAGCAGTACTTC. This sequence encodes CASSSLNEQYF.

The V gene is TRBV7-9, the J gene TRBJ2-1, with D unresolved. Germline loops: CDR1 SEHNR, CDR2 FQNEAQ (reference sequence). The CDR3 runs to 15 residues. The V end lost 2 bases, the J end lost 7 bases, and 15 bases lay between the germline ends. This chain's CDR3 is CASSLSSPIGNEQFF. DNA of the CDR3: TGTGCCAGCAGCTTAAGTTCCCCTATAGGAAATGAGCAGTTCTTC.

The genes are TRBV25-1 and TRBJ1-1; 7 bases are a match to TRBD1. Germline V lookup: CDR1 MGHDK, CDR2 SYGVNS. Trimming cost V 5 bases and J 6 bases; bases outside gene matches: 9. The CDR3 spans 14 residues. The CDR3 nucleotides read TGTGCCAGCAGTCGATCGACAGGGAGGGCTGAAGCTTTCTTT. Translation gives CASSRSTGRAEAFF.

This clonotype was recorded at least ten times. The V gene is TRBV6-5, the J gene TRBJ1-2; D remains ambiguous. Trimming took off 0 bases at V and 4 bases at J, with 9 bases between the two ends. This CDR3 is 14 amino acids long. Per germline, CDR1 MNHEY and CDR2 SVGAGI. CDR3 amino acids: CASSYSDLSYGYTF. DNA of the CDR3: TGTGCCAGCAGTTACTCGGACCTTTCCTATGGCTACACCTTC.

The DNA for the CDR3 is TGTGCCATCAGCCTTCTACCGGGCCAAGATAATTCACCCCTCCACTTT. It specifies CAISLLPGQDNSPLHF. The genes are TRBV10-3 and TRBJ1-6; D is unresolved. V was cut by 6 bases and J by 5 bases, with 17 bases left in between. CDR3 length: 16 amino acids. Germline V CDR1 and CDR2: ENHRY, SYGVKD.

This clonotype was picked up many times. This rearrangement joins TRBV7-2 to TRBJ2-3, with a tentative D call TRBD2 (5 bases). Trimming took 1 base from V and 6 from J, leaving 14 bases between them. This CDR3 is built from 15 residues. Germline V gene lookup returns CDR1 SGHTA and CDR2 FQGNSA. CDR3: CASSLGPGVYDTQYF. In DNA form, the CDR3 reads TGTGCCAGCAGCTTAGGTCCCGGGGTTTATGATACGCAGTATTTT.

The chain combines TRBV30 with TRBJ1-6; 7 bases line up with TRBD1. The CDR3 runs to 12 residues. CDR1 and CDR2 from the germline V gene are GTSNPN and SVGIG (reference sequence). V lost 8 bases to trimming and J lost 5 bases; unmatched junction nucleotides: 3. Here the CDR3 DNA reads TGTGCCGCGGGACAGCATAATTCACCCCTCCACTTT. It is translated as CAAGQHNSPLHF. Combining the CDR3 with reference TRBV30 and TRBJ1-6 gives the whole variable domain SQTIHQWPATLVQPVGSPLSLECTVEGTSNPNLYWYRQAAGRGLQLLFYSVGIGQISSEVPQNLSASRPQDRQFILSSKKLLLSDSGFYLCAAGQHNSPLHFGNGTRLTVT.

CDR3 protein: CSARDLPGEVTEAFF. Written as DNA, the CDR3 is TGCAGTGCTAGAGATCTTCCAGGCGAGGTCACTGAAGCTTTCTTT. The gene calls are TRBV20-1 and TRBJ1-1; D call uncertain. Trimming shortened V by 0 bases and J by 4 bases, and 15 bases separated the two germline ends. CDR3 length: 15 amino acids. The germline V gene has CDR1 DFQATT and CDR2 SNEGSKA (reference sequence).

The chain has TRBV7-2 and TRBJ2-5, with D possibly TRBD2 on 7 matching bases. V was shortened by 3 bases and J by 5 bases, with 13 bases between the two germline ends. The CDR3 extends over 14 amino acids. Germline loops: CDR1 SGHTA, CDR2 FQGNSA. The CDR3 bases are TGTGCCAGCAGCTTGGGGGGGGCTAGTGAGACCCAGTACTTC. This gives the protein CASSLGGASETQYF.